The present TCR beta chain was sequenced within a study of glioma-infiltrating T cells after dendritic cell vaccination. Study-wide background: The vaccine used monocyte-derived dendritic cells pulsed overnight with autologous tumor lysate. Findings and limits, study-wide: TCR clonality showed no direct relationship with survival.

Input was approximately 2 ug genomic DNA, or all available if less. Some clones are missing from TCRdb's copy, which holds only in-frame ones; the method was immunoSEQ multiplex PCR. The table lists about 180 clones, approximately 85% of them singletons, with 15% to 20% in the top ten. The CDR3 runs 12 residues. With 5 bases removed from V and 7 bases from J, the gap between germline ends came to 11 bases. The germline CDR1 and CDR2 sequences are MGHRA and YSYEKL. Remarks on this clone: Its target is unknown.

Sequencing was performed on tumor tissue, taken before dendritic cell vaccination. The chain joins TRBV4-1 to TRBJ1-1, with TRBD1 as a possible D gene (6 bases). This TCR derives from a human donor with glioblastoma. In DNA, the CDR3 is TGCGCCAGCAGCGGGGACAAGAATGAAGCTTTCTTT. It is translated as CASSGDKNEAFF.